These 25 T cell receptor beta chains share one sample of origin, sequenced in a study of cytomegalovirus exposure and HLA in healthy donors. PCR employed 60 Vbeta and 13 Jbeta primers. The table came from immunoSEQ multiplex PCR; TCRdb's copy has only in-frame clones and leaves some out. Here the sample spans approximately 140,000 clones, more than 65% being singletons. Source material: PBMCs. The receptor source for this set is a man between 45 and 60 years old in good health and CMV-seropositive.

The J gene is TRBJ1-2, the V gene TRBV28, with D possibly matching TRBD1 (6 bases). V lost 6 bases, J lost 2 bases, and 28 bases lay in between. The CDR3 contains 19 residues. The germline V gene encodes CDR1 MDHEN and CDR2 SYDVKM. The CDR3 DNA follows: TGTGCCAGCAGCGGGGTGGACCGAAGGGGAGGGGGGATAAACTATGGCTACACCTTC. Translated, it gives CASSGVDRRGGGINYGYTF.

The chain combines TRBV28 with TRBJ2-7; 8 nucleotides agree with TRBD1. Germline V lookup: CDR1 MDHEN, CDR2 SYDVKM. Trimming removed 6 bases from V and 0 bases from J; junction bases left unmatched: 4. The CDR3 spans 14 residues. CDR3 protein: CASRGTGRSYEQYF. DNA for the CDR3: TGTGCCAGCAGAGGGACAGGCCGCTCCTACGAGCAGTACTTC.

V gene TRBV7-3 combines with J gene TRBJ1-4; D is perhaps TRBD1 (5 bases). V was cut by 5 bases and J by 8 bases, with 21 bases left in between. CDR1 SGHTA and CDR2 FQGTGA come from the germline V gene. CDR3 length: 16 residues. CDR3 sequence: CASSEKGRLLGEKLFF. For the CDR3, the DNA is TGTGCCAGCAGCGAAAAGGGGCGTTTACTTGGGGAAAAACTGTTTTTT.

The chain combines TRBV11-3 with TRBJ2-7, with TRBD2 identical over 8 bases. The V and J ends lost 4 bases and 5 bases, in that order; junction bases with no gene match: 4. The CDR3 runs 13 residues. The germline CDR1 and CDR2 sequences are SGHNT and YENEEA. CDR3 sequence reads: CASSWSGSHEQYF. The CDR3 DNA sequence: TGTGCCAGCAGCTGGAGCGGGAGCCACGAGCAGTACTTC.

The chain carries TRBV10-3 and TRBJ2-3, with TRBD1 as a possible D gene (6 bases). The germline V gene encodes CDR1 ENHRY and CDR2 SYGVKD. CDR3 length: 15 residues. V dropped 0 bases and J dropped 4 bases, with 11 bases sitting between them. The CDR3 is CAISESRTDPDTQYF. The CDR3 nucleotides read TGTGCCATCAGTGAGTCACGGACAGACCCAGATACGCAGTATTTT.

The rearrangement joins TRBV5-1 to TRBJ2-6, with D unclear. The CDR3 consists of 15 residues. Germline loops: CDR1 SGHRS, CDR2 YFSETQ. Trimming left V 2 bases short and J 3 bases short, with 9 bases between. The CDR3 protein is CASSFQTGGANVLTF. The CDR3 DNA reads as TGCGCCAGCAGCTTCCAAACCGGTGGGGCCAACGTCCTGACTTTC.

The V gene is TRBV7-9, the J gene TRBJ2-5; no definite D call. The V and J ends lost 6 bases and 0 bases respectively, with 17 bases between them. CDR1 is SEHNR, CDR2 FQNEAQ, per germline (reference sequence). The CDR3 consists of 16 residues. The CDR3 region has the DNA TGTGCCAGCAGGCCCACCCCTGTACATAACCAAGAGACCCAGTACTTC. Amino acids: CASRPTPVHNQETQYF. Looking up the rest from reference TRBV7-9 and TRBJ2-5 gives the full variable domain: DTGVSQNPRHKITKRGQNVTFRCDPISEHNRLYWYRQTLGQGPEFLTYFQNEAQLEKSRLLSDRFSAERPKGSFSTLEIQRTEQGDSAMYLCASRPTPVHNQETQYFGPGTRLLVL.

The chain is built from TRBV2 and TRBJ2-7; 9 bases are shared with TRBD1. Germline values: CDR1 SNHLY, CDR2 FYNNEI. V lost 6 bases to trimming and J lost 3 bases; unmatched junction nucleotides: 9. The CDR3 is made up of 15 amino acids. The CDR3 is CASSDSGTGSYEQYF. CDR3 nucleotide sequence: TGTGCCAGCAGCGACTCCGGGACAGGGAGCTACGAGCAGTACTTC.

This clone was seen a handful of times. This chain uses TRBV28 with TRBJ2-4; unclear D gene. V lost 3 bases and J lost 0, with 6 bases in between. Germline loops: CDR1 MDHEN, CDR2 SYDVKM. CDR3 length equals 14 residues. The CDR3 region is CASSFSGAKNIQYF. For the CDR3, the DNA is TGTGCCAGCAGTTTCTCCGGAGCCAAAAACATTCAGTACTTC.

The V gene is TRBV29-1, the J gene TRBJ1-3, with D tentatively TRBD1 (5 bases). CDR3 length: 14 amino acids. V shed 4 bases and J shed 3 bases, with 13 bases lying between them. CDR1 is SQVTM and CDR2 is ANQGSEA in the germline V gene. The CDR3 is CSVGNQQDGNTIYF. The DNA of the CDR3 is TGCAGCGTTGGGAATCAACAGGATGGAAACACCATATATTTT.

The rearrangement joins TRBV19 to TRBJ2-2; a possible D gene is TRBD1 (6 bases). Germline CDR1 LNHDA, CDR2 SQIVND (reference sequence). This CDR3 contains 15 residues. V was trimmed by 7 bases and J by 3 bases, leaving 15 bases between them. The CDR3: CASIRDTKYTGELFF. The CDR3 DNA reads TGTGCCAGTATCCGGGACACGAAATACACCGGGGAGCTGTTTTTT.

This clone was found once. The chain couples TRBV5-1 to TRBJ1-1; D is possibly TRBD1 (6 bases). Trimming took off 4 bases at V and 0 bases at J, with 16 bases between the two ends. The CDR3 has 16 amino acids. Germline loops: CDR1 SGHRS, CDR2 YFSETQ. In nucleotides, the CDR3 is TGCGCCAGCAGCCCGTTCCAGACAGGCATGAACACTGAAGCTTTCTTT. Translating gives CASSPFQTGMNTEAFF.

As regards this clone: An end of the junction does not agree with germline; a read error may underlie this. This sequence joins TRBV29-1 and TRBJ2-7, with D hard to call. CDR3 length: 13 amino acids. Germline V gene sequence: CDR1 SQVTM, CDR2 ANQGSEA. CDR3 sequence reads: CSVVLRISHEQYF. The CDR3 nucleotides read TGCAGCGTCGTGCTGAGGATCTCCCACGAGCAGTACTTC.

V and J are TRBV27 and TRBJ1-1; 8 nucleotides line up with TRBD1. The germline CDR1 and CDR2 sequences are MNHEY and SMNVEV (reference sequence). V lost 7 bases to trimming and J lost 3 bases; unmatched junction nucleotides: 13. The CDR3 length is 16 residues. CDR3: CASTYPRGPEDTEAFF. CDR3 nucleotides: TGTGCCAGCACCTATCCCAGGGGGCCAGAGGACACTGAAGCTTTCTTT.

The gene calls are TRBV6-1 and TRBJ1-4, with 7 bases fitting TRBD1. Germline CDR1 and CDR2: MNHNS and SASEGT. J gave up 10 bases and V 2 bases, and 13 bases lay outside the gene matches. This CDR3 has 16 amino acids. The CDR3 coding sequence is TGTGCCAGCAGTGAACCTTTACAGGGGCGGAAAGGAAAACTGTTTTTT. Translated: CASSEPLQGRKGKLFF.

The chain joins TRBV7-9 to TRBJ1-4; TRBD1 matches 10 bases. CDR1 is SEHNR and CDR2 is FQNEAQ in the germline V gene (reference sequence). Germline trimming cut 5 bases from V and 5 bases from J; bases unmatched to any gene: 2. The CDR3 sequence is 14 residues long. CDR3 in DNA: TGTGCCAGCAGCGCGACAGGGGGCAATGAAAAACTGTTTTTT. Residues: CASSATGGNEKLFF.

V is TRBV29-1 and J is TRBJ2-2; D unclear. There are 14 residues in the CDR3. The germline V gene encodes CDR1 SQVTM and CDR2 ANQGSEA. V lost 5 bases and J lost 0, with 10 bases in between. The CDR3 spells CSVPSTTNTGELFF. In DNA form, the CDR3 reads TGCAGCGTTCCCAGTACTACGAACACCGGGGAGCTGTTTTTT.

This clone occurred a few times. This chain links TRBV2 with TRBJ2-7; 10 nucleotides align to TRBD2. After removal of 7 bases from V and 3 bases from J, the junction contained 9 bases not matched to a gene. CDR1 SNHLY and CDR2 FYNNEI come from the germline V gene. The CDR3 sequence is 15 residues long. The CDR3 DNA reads TGTGCCAGCAAGCGGGACGGGACTAGCGTCTACGAGCAGTACTTC. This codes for CASKRDGTSVYEQYF. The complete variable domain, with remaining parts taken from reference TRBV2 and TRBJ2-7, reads EPEVTQTPSHQVTQMGQEVILRCVPISNHLYFYWYRQILGQKVEFLVSFYNNEISEKSEIFDDQFSVERPDGSNFTLKIRSTKLEDSAMYFCASKRDGTSVYEQYFGPGTRLTVT.

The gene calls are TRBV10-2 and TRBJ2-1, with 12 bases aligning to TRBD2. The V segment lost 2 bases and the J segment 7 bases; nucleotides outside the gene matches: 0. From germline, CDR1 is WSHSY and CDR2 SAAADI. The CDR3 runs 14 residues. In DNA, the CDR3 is TGCGCCAGCAGTGAGGGACTAGCGGGAAATGAGCAGTTCTTC. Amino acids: CASSEGLAGNEQFF.

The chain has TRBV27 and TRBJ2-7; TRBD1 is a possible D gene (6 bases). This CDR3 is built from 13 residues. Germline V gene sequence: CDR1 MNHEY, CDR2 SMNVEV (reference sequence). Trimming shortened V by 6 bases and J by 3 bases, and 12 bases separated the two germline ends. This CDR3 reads CASSKGHLYEQYF. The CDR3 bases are TGTGCCAGCAGCAAGGGACACCTCTACGAGCAGTACTTC.

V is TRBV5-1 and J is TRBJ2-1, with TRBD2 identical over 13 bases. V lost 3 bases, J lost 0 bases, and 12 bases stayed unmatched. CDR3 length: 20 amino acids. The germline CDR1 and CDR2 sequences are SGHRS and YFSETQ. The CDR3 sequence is CASSYQLAGGLYGSYNEQFF. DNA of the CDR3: TGCGCCAGCAGCTACCAACTAGCGGGAGGGCTCTACGGCTCCTACAATGAGCAGTTCTTC.

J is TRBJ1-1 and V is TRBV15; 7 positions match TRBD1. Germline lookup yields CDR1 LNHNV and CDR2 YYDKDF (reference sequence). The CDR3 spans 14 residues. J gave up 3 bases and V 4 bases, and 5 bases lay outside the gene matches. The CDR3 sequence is CATSKGQAYTEAFF. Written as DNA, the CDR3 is TGTGCCACCAGCAAAGGACAGGCCTACACTGAAGCTTTCTTT. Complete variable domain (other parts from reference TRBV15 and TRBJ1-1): DAMVIQNPRYQVTQFGKPVTLSCSQTLNHNVMYWYQQKSSQAPKLLFHYYDKDFNNEADTPDNFQSRRPNTSFCFLDIRSPGLGDTAMYLCATSKGQAYTEAFFGQGTRLTVV.

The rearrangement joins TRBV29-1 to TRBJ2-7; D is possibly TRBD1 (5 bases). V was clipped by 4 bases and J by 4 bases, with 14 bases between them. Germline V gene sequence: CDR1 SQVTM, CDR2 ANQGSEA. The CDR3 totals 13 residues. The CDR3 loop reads CSVAGRMGYEQYF. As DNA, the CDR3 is TGCAGCGTTGCAGGGCGGATGGGGTACGAGCAGTACTTC.

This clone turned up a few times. DNA of the CDR3: TGTGCCAGCAGCCCGCGCGGCGTACTAGCGGCAACCTACGAGCAGTACTTC. It encodes CASSPRGVLAATYEQYF. The chain links TRBV5-8 to TRBJ2-7, with TRBD2 matching 8 bases. The V segment lost 4 bases and the J segment 2 bases; nucleotides outside the gene matches: 14. CDR3 length equals 17 residues. The V gene's germline CDR1 is SGHTS and CDR2 YDEGEE.

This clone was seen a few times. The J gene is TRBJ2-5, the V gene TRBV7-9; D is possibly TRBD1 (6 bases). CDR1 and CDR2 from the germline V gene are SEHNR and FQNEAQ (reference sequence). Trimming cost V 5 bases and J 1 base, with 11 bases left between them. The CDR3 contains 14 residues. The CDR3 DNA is TGTGCCAGCAGCGATCCGGACAGCCAAGAGACCCAGTACTTC. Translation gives CASSDPDSQETQYF.